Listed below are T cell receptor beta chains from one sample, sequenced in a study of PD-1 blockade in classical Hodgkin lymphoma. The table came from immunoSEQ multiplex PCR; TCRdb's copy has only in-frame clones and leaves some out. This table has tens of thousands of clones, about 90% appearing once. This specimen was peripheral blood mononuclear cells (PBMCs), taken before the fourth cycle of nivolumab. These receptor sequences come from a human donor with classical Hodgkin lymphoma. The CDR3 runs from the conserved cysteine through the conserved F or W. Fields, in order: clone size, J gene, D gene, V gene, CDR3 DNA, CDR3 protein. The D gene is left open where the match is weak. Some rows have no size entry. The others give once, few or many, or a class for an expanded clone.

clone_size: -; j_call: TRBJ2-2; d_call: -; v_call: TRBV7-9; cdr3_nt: TGTGCCCAAGGGCCGCTCCCCACCGGGGAGCTGTTTTTT; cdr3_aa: CAQGPLPTGELFF
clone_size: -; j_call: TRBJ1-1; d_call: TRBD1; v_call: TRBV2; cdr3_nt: TGTGCCAGCTGGGGGACAGGGTCAACTGAAGCTTTCTTT; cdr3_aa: CASWGTGSTEAFF
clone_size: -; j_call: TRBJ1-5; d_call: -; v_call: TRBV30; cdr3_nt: TGTGCCTGGAGTGACAGGGGCAATCAGCCCCAGCATTTT; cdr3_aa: CAWSDRGNQPQHF
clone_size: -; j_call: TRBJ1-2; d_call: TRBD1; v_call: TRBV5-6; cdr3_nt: TGTGCCAGCAGCCGGGTCCCGGACAGGGGAGGCGGCTACACCTTC; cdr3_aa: CASSRVPDRGGGYTF
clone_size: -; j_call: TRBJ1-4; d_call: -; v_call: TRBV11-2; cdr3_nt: TGTGCCAGCAGCTTAGGGCCCCCCTGGAATGAAAAACTGTTTTTT; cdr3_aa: CASSLGPPWNEKLFF
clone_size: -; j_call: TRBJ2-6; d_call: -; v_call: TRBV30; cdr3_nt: TGTGCCAAGGGGTCTGGGGCCAACGTCCTGACTTTC; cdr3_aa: CAKGSGANVLTF
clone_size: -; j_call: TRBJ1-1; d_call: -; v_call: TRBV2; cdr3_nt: TGTGCCAGCAGTGTGACAGTACGAGCTTTCTTT; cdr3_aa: CASSVTVRAFF
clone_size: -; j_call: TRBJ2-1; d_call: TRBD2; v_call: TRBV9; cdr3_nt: TGTGCCAGCAGCCCATGGACTAGCGGGGGCTACAATGAGCAGTTCTTC; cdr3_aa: CASSPWTSGGYNEQFF
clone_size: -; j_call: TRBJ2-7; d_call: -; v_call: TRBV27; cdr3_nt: TGTGCCAGCACTCCGCTAGGGGGGGGTGTACTGGACGAGCAGTACTTC; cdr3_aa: CASTPLGGGVLDEQYF
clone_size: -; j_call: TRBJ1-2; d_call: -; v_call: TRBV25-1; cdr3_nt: TGTGCCAGCAGTGAGGGGGTCTTCCGGAATGGCTACACCTTC; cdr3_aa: CASSEGVFRNGYTF
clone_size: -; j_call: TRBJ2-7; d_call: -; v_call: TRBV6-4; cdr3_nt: TGTGCCAGCAGTGATCCAGGGGCCCTGTACTACGAGCAGTACTTC; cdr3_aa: CASSDPGALYYEQYF
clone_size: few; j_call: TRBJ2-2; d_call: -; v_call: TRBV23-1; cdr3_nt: TGCGCCAGCAGTCGGGGCAGTGGATGCACCGGGGAGCTGTTTTTT; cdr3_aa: CASSRGSGCTGELFF
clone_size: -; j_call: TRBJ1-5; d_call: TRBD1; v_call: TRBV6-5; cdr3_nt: TGTGCCAGCAGTTACTCGAGCACAGGGGGCAATCAGCCCCAGCATTTT; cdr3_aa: CASSYSSTGGNQPQHF
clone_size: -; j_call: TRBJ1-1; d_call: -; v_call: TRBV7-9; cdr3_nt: TGTGCCAGCAGTTCCTCCGGCACTGAAGCTTTCTTT; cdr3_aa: CASSSSGTEAFF
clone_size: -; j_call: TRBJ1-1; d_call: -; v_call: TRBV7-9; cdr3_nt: TGTGCCAGCAGCCGGGGGGGAAACACTGAAGCTTTCTTT; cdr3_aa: CASSRGGNTEAFF
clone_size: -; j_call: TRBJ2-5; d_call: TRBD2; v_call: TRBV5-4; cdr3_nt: TGTGCCAGCAGATATTTCCAGGGCGGGGGATCAGCGACCCAGTACTTC; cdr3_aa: CASRYFQGGGSATQYF
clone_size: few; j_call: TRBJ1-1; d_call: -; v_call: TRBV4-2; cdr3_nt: TGTGCCAGCAGCCCGACTGGGTCTGAAGCTTTCTTT; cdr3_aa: CASSPTGSEAFF